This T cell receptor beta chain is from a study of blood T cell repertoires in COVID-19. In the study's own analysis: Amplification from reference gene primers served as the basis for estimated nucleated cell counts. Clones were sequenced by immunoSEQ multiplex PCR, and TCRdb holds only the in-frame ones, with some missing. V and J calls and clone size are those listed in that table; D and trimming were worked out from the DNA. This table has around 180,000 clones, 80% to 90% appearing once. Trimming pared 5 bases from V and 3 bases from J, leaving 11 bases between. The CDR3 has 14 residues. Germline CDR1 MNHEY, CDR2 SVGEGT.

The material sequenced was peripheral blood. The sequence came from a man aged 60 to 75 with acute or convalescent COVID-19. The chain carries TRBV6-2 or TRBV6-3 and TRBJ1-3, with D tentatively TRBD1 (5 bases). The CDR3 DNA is TGTGCCAGCAGTCCGATGACAGTTGGAAACACCATATATTTT. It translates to CASSPMTVGNTIYF.